The clone carrying this TCR beta chain came up a few times. Its antigen is unidentified. This sample was taken from a study of T cells after yellow fever vaccination. Study background: SMART-Seq v4 Ultra Low Input prepared the low-cell-number fractions.

Study-wide results and limits: Abundant clonotypes from the bulk population could have been carried over as contaminants into FACS-sorted repertoires. A limited proportion of clonotypes was detected within both the CD4 and CD8 compartments.

The CDR3 extends over 14 amino acids. Trimming stripped 3 bases from V and 1 base from J, with 9 bases between. By 5'RACE template switching, TCR cDNA was produced, with a universal primer site and UMIs added in the process. TCRdb re-called the 5' RACE reads with MiXCR, one entry per CDR3 protein. Here the sample spans 250,000 to 300,000 distinct CDR3 sequences, around 13% being singletons. The source of this sequence is a man aged 30 to 45 who received the YFV17D yellow fever vaccine. This sample comprised CD4+ T cells sorted from PBMCs, obtained 45 days after the yellow fever booster vaccination. The chain is built from TRBV12-3 or TRBV12-4 and TRBJ1-1; D is undetermined. CDR3 in DNA: TGTGCCAGCAGTTTGTACGGCCCGAACACTGAAGCTTTCTTT. This translates into CASSLYGPNTEAFF.